This T cell receptor (beta chain) stems from a study of vaccination and CD4 T cells after COVID-19. Treatment of the sample: 10-day PBMC culture with coronavirus spike peptide pools or control peptides (ViraFEST assay). Trimming took 3 bases from V and 0 from J, leaving 9 bases between them. The CDR3 contains 14 residues. Germline CDR1 reads SEHNR; CDR2 reads FQNEAQ (reference sequence). With regard to this clonotype: The antigen remains undetermined.

Sequencing of DNA taken from cultured CD4+ T cells relied on the Oncomine TCR Beta short-read assay. From the PCR reads, TCRdb called clonotypes with MiXCR, one entry per CDR3 protein. This table has some 13,000 distinct CDR3 sequences, around 45% appearing once. V and J are TRBV7-9 and TRBJ2-7; possibly TRBD1 for D (5 bases). The sequencing input was CD4+ T cells from blood, cultured in vitro. The origin of this receptor is a human donor who had recovered from COVID-19. CDR3 nucleotide sequence: TGTGCCAGCAGCTTGGGCGACAGCTCCTACGAGCAGTACTTC. Translating gives CASSLGDSSYEQYF.